These 15 T cell receptor beta chains came from one sample sequenced in a study of Graves' ophthalmopathy and Graves' hyperthyroidism. Amplifying from RNA transcripts, the study obtained TCR beta CDR3 regions. The library came from an HTBI-primed first-round RT-PCR and a second-round multiplex PCR. Each CDR3 protein is one row after TCRdb ran MiXCR on the multiplex PCR reads. The sample lists roughly 700,000 distinct CDR3 sequences, around 40% occurring once. The sequencing input was peripheral blood. The source of these receptors is an adult man with Graves' ophthalmopathy.

V is TRBV2 and J is TRBJ1-5, with TRBD1 identical over 8 bases. V dropped 8 bases and J dropped 0; count of bases not matched to a gene: 9. From germline, CDR1 is SNHLY and CDR2 FYNNEI. This CDR3 comprises 16 residues. The CDR3 spells CASWGQVVNSNQPQHF. DNA of the CDR3: TGTGCCAGCTGGGGACAGGTGGTTAATAGCAATCAGCCCCAGCATTTT.

The chain is built from TRBV12-3 or TRBV12-4 and TRBJ2-7; tentatively, D is TRBD1 (6 bases). This CDR3 contains 13 residues. Trimming cost V 7 bases and J 3 bases, with 13 bases left between them. The CDR3 spells CASTGTMDYEQYF. The CDR3 nucleotides read TGTGCCAGCACCGGGACAATGGACTACGAGCAGTACTTC.

The chain recombines TRBV29-1 with TRBJ2-7; D uncertain. The length of the CDR3 is 12 residues. Trimming took 4 bases from V and 0 from J, leaving 7 bases between them. The V gene's germline CDR1 is SQVTM and CDR2 ANQGSEA. The CDR3 nucleotides read TGCAGCGTTGGTCAGGCCTCCTACGAGCAGTACTTC. It encodes CSVGQASYEQYF.

This clonotype was recorded many times. V is TRBV19 and J is TRBJ1-6; D remains unclear. The CDR3 is 14 residues long. Germline V CDR1 and CDR2: LNHDA, SQIVND (reference sequence). Trimming shortened V by 9 bases and J by 6 bases, and 15 bases separated the two germline ends. For the CDR3, the DNA is TGTGCCAGCCGGAAGCGGGAGGCTAATTCACCCCTCCACTTT. Its translation is CASRKREANSPLHF.

The chain is built from TRBV9 and TRBJ1-5; 11 nucleotides agree with TRBD1. The CDR3 has 18 amino acids. V shed 3 bases, J shed 7 bases, and the junction held 15 bases outside the gene matches. Per the germline V gene, CDR1 is SGDLS and CDR2 is YYNGEE. In DNA form, the CDR3 reads TGTGCCAGCAGCGCTGAACCCCGGGACAGGGGGACAGGGCAGCCCCAGCATTTT. This codes for CASSAEPRDRGTGQPQHF.

Comments on this clonotype: One junction end disagrees with the germline gene, perhaps due to a read error. The chain employs TRBV6-1 and TRBJ1-5; 7 bases map to TRBD1. The CDR3 sequence is 15 residues long. CDR1 and CDR2 (germline): MNHNS, SASEGT. DNA for the CDR3: TGTGCCAGCAGTGTAACCGGGACAGAAAATCAGCCCCAGCAGTTT. This sequence encodes CASSVTGTENQPQQF.

J is TRBJ1-4 and V is TRBV19; no clear D. The CDR3 contains 14 residues. Trimming took off 1 base at V and 7 bases at J, with 10 bases between the two ends. Germline V gene sequence: CDR1 LNHDA, CDR2 SQIVND (reference sequence). The CDR3 region is CASSIAGLCEKLFF. The CDR3 coding sequence is TGTGCCAGTAGTATAGCCGGGCTTTGTGAAAAACTGTTTTTT.

This clonotype was detected only a few times. V and J are TRBV19 and TRBJ2-7; D is perhaps TRBD1 (6 bases). Germline V gives CDR1 LNHDA, CDR2 SQIVND (reference sequence). V was trimmed by 3 bases and J by 1 base, leaving 13 bases between them. There are 15 residues in the CDR3. CDR3 bases: TGTGCCAGTAGTATTGCTACAGGGATGTCCTACGAGCAGTACTTC. Translated, it gives CASSIATGMSYEQYF.

This chain links TRBV25-1 with TRBJ1-1; D is unclear. Germline V gene data show CDR1 as MGHDK and CDR2 as SYGVNS. This CDR3 contains 14 residues. Trimming shortened V by 7 bases and J by 11 bases, and 23 bases separated the two germline ends. CDR3 bases: TGTGCCAGCACTTTGGGAGGTACGGACCCGTACGCTTTCTTT. Protein: CASTLGGTDPYAFF. The full variable domain, in which reference TRBV25-1 and TRBJ1-1 provide the parts outside the CDR3, is EADIYQTPRYLVIGTGKKITLECSQTMGHDKMYWYQQDPGMELHLIHYSYGVNSTEKGDLSSESTVSRIRTEHFPLTLESARPSHTSQYLCASTLGGTDPYAFFGQGTRLTVV.

This clonotype appeared many times. The V gene is TRBV2, the J gene TRBJ1-2, with a possible D match to TRBD1 (5 bases). CDR1 SNHLY and CDR2 FYNNEI come from the germline V gene. This CDR3 has 13 amino acids. Between the trimmed V and J ends, which lost 4 bases and 5 bases, there was a span of 11 bases. The CDR3 sequence is CASSGGRGYGYTF. The CDR3 nucleotides are TGTGCCAGCAGTGGGGGCAGAGGATATGGCTACACCTTC. The whole variable domain, filled in from reference TRBV2 and TRBJ1-2, reads EPEVTQTPSHQVTQMGQEVILRCVPISNHLYFYWYRQILGQKVEFLVSFYNNEISEKSEIFDDQFSVERPDGSNFTLKIRSTKLEDSAMYFCASSGGRGYGYTFGSGTRLTVV.

The rearrangement joins TRBV29-1 to TRBJ1-4; 9 bases line up with TRBD1. CDR1 and CDR2 (germline): SQVTM, ANQGSEA. CDR3 size: 15 residues. V lost 6 bases, J lost 4 bases, and 9 bases stayed unmatched. Here the CDR3 DNA reads TGCAGCGTCCCCACCGGGACAGGGCGTAATGAAAAACTGTTTTTT. Protein product: CSVPTGTGRNEKLFF.

This clonotype was seen repeatedly, ten times or more. This rearrangement joins TRBV10-3 to TRBJ1-1, with D possibly TRBD1 on 5 matching bases. The CDR3 sequence is 13 residues long. Germline values: CDR1 ENHRY, CDR2 SYGVKD. Trimming took off 3 bases at V and 5 bases at J, with 10 bases between the two ends. The CDR3 loop is CAISDLRGTEAFF. CDR3 in DNA: TGTGCCATCAGTGACCTTCGGGGGACTGAAGCTTTCTTT.

The genes are TRBV25-1 and TRBJ1-6; TRBD1 might be the D (5 bases). Trimming removed 5 bases from V and 16 bases from J, with 21 bases in between. Germline assignment: CDR1 MGHDK and CDR2 SYGVNS. CDR3 length: 14 amino acids. CDR3 protein: CASSLRTRQSPLHF. In nucleotides, the CDR3 is TGTGCCAGCAGTTTACGAACCCGACAGTCCCCTCTCCACTTT.

This clonotype was picked up a small number of times. This chain joins TRBV11-2 and TRBJ2-7; 9 nucleotides match TRBD1. The CDR3 length is 17 residues. Per germline, CDR1 SGHAT and CDR2 FQNNGV. Losses at the gene ends were 5 bases for V and 2 bases for J; bases not matched to a gene: 13. This CDR3 is CASSQGPYRDRAYEQYF. The CDR3 DNA is TGTGCCAGCAGCCAAGGCCCATACCGGGACAGGGCCTACGAGCAGTACTTC.

There are many counts of this clonotype. V is TRBV10-3 and J is TRBJ1-2; D is undetermined. Trimming shortened V by 10 bases and J by 4 bases, and 16 bases separated the two germline ends. The CDR3 spans 13 residues. CDR1 is ENHRY and CDR2 is SYGVKD in the germline V gene. CDR3 bases: TGTGCCAGCAGGAGGACCGGAGGCTATGGCTACACCTTC. As protein: CASRRTGGYGYTF.